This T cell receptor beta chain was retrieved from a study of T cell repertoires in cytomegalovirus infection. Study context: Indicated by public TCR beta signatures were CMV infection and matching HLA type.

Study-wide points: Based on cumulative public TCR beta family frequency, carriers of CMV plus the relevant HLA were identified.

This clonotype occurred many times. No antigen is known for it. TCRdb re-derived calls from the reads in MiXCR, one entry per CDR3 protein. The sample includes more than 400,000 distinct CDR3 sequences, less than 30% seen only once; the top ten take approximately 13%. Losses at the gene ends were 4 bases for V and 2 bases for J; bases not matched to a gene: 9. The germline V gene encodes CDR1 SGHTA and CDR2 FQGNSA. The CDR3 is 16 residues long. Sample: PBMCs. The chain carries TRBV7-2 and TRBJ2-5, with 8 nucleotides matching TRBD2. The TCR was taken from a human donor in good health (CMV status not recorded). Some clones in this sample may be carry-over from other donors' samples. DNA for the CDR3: TGTGCCAGCAGCTCATACGGACTAGCTTCGCAAGAGACCCAGTACTTC. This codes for CASSSYGLASQETQYF.